The source of this T cell receptor beta chain is a study of patients and donors after allogeneic stem cell transplantation. The CDR3 covers 15 residues. The V and J ends lost 0 bases and 8 bases respectively, with 19 bases between them. The germline V gene has CDR1 DFQATT and CDR2 SNEGSKA (reference sequence). This clonotype was counted a few times. A single record per CDR3 protein comes from TCRdb applying MiXCR to the RT-PCR reads. The data contain approximately 200,000 distinct CDR3 sequences, around 40% of them singletons. Sequencing used blood, either unsorted or a sorted T cell fraction (not recorded which). This chain links TRBV20-1 with TRBJ1-2; unclear D gene. This clonotype was sampled from a human donor who was either an allogeneic HSCT recipient or a stem cell or donor lymphocyte infusion donor (not recorded which). It is not recorded whose cells these are; they may come from a transplant donor. Here the CDR3 DNA reads TGCAGTGCTAGAGAGAGCGGACGGATAGAGAAAGGCTACACCTTC. This encodes CSARESGRIEKGYTF.